The 29 T cell receptor beta chains presented below share a single source sample, sequenced in a study of T cell clonality in common variable immunodeficiency. The assay was immunoSEQ multiplex PCR, and TCRdb's table has in-frame clones only and misses some. This sample carries about 52,000 clones, none of them present only once. The sample consisted of peripheral blood mononuclear cells. The receptor source for this set is a person between 18 and 75 years old in good health.

Only a few counts were recorded for this clone. Read coverage stops 3 residues before the CDR3 terminus; the germline J gene supplies the remainder. V gene TRBV7-9 combines with J gene TRBJ2-1; tentatively, D is TRBD1 (5 bases). Germline lookup yields CDR1 SEHNR and CDR2 FQNEAQ (reference sequence). The CDR3 spans 14 residues. Trimming took off 5 bases at V and 3 bases at J, with 11 bases between the two ends. The CDR3 spells CASSRAQGYNEQFF. The DNA read from the CDR3 is TGTGCCAGCAGCCGCGCGCAGGGCTACAATGAG.

This clone came up many times. The read falls 3 residues short of the CDR3 end, and the missing part is taken from the germline J gene. The chain uses TRBV20-1 and TRBJ1-1; the match to TRBD1 covers 7 bases. CDR3 length equals 15 residues. The V gene's germline CDR1 is DFQATT and CDR2 SNEGSKA (reference sequence). Losses at the gene ends were 1 base for V and 4 bases for J; bases not matched to a gene: 9. CDR3: CSARGFTGEVTEAFF. The CDR3 bases that were read are TGCAGTGCTAGAGGCTTCACAGGGGAGGTCACTGAA.

This clone was seen ten or more times. The DNA ends 3 residues before the CDR3 does, and the rest of the CDR3 is filled in from the germline J gene. The genes are TRBV20-1 and TRBJ2-2, with 8 nucleotides matching TRBD1. The CDR3 loop spans 16 amino acids. Germline CDR1 is DFQATT and CDR2 is SNEGSKA (reference sequence). The J segment lost 1 base and the V segment lost 6 bases, leaving 10 bases of the junction unmatched. The sequenced CDR3 bases are TGCAGTGCAAACCGCCCCGGGACAGGGAACACCGGGGAG. It translates to CSANRPGTGNTGE. The whole CDR3 region reads CSANRPGTGNTGELFF.

Ten or more counts support this clone. The DNA ends 3 residues before the CDR3 does, and the rest of the CDR3 is filled in from the germline J gene. This chain links TRBV7-2 with TRBJ1-4; no definite D call. This CDR3 contains 14 residues. Trimming took off 2 bases at V and 9 bases at J, with 13 bases between the two ends. CDR1 and CDR2 (germline): SGHTA, FQGNSA. The CDR3 reads CASSLNSLGQKLFF. CDR3 bases read: TGTGCCAGCAGCTTAAACAGCCTGGGTCAAAAA.

This clone was observed many times. The CDR3 end lies 3 residues beyond the end of the read and is filled in from the germline J gene. The V call is TRBV6-2 or TRBV6-3, the J call TRBJ2-7; D is ambiguous. With 7 bases removed from V and 0 bases from J, the gap between germline ends came to 13 bases. Germline lookup yields CDR1 MNHEY and CDR2 SVGEGT. The CDR3 has 14 amino acids. The CDR3 is CASNLGGTSYEQYF. Partial CDR3 DNA: TGTGCCAGCAATCTTGGCGGAACCTCCTACGAG.

This clone appeared many times. The observed sequence ends 3 residues before the CDR3 terminus, with the missing tail filled in from the germline J gene. V is TRBV29-1 and J is TRBJ2-7, with 7 bases identical to TRBD1. The V gene end was trimmed by 4 bases and the J gene end by 0 bases; junction bases not matched to a gene: 6. The CDR3 length is 14 residues. Germline CDR1 is SQVTM and CDR2 is ANQGSEA. CDR3 DNA (partial): TGCAGCGTTGGAGGACAGGTCTCCTCCTACGAG. Residues: CSVGGQVSSYE. The entire CDR3 is CSVGGQVSSYEQYF.

This clone was counted at least ten times. The sequence runs out 3 residues before the end of the CDR3; the remainder is reconstructed from the germline J gene. This chain uses TRBV14 with TRBJ1-1, with TRBD1 matching over 7 bases. The CDR3 totals 15 residues. Per germline, CDR1 SGHDN and CDR2 FVKESK. V lost 1 base, J lost 5 bases, and 7 bases stayed unmatched. Incomplete CDR3 DNA: TGTGCCAGCAGCCAAGGGGCAGGGGGAGTTACTGAA. Translating gives CASSQGAGGVTE. The entire CDR3 reads CASSQGAGGVTEAFF. The full variable domain, completed using reference TRBV14 and TRBJ1-1, is EAGVTQFPSHSVIEKGQTVTLRCDPISGHDNLYWYRRVMGKEIKFLLHFVKESKQDESGMPNNRFLAERTGGTYSTLKVQPAELEDSGVYFCASSQGAGGVTEAFFGQGTRLTVV.

This clone was found many times. Read sequence stops 3 residues before the CDR3 end, and the germline J gene provides the missing end. The chain recombines TRBV7-9 with TRBJ1-2; 7 bases are a match to TRBD1. From germline, CDR1 is SEHNR and CDR2 FQNEAQ (reference sequence). CDR3 length: 14 amino acids. The DNA read from the CDR3 is TGTGCCAGCAGCTTAACAGGGGCGTCCCCATCT. Protein: CASSLTGASPS. The CDR3 in full is CASSLTGASPSYTF.

Remarks on this clone: The read finishes 3 residues shy of the CDR3 end, and the germline J gene is used to complete it. V usage is TRBV2 and J usage is TRBJ1-2; D is possibly TRBD1 (6 bases). V dropped 8 bases and J dropped 3 bases, with 13 bases sitting between them. Germline CDR1 is SNHLY and CDR2 is FYNNEI. This CDR3 has 13 residues. Partial CDR3 DNA: TGTGCCAGCGAGGGGGTGGGGGACTATGGC. It is translated as CASEGVGDYG. The whole CDR3 protein is CASEGVGDYGYTF.

This clone was found many times. The CDR3 bases that were read are TGTGCCATCAGGGAACTAGCGGGAGGGAGGGGCAGCACAGATACG. This encodes CAIRELAGGRGSTDT. Given in full, the CDR3 is CAIRELAGGRGSTDTQYF. The chain recombines TRBV10-3 with TRBJ2-3; TRBD2 aligns across 13 bases. The read ends 3 residues before the CDR3 terminus; that terminus is restored from the germline J gene. Germline V lookup: CDR1 ENHRY, CDR2 SYGVKD. CDR3 length: 18 amino acids. J was trimmed by 0 bases and V by 6 bases; bases with no gene match: 9.

This clone was seen ten or more times. The read terminates 3 residues before the CDR3 end, so the remaining end is supplied by the germline J gene. The rearrangement joins TRBV6-1 to TRBJ2-2; the D is unclear. Trimming left V 1 base short and J 4 bases short, with 7 bases between. The CDR3 length is 14 residues. Germline CDR1 reads MNHNS; CDR2 reads SASEGT. This CDR3 is CASSEVESTGELFF. Incomplete CDR3 DNA: TGTGCCAGCAGTGAAGTAGAGAGCACCGGGGAG.

This clone was observed at least ten times. Read sequence stops 3 residues before the CDR3 end, and the germline J gene provides the missing end. The chain couples TRBV4-2 to TRBJ2-2, with D perhaps TRBD1 or TRBD2 (6 bases each). V was pared by 1 base and J by 4 bases, with 13 bases between. The germline V gene has CDR1 LGHNA and CDR2 YNFKEQ. There are 16 residues in the CDR3. Incomplete CDR3 DNA: TGTGCCAGCAGCCAAGCCAGGGGAGGAGGCACCGGGGAG. This translates into CASSQARGGGTGE. The entire CDR3 protein is CASSQARGGGTGELFF.

This clone was found many times. The sequenced CDR3 bases are TGCAGTGCTAGAGTTCGGGTAAATGAG. This encodes CSARVRVNE. The complete CDR3 sequence is CSARVRVNEQFF. This chain links TRBV20-1 with TRBJ2-1, with D uncertain. The read halts 3 residues ahead of the CDR3 end, with the missing end drawn from the germline J gene. V lost 1 base and J 7 bases, leaving 8 bases between the germline ends. Germline loops: CDR1 DFQATT, CDR2 SNEGSKA (reference sequence). This CDR3 is 12 amino acids long.

This clone was seen at least ten times. Read coverage stops 3 residues before the CDR3 terminus; the germline J gene supplies the remainder. The chain links TRBV5-1 to TRBJ1-2, with D perhaps TRBD1 (6 bases). The CDR3 extends over 11 amino acids. Germline lookup yields CDR1 SGHRS and CDR2 YFSETQ. The CDR3 loop is CASTRGEGYTF. CDR3 DNA (partial): TGCGCCAGCACCAGGGGTGAAGGC.

This clone was seen repeatedly, ten times or more. The CDR3 end is not reached by the read, which stops 3 residues before it; the germline J gene fills it in. The chain joins TRBV5-4 to TRBJ2-1; D gene unclear. With 3 bases removed from V and 5 bases from J, the gap between germline ends came to 12 bases. The germline V gene encodes CDR1 SGHNT and CDR2 YYREEE (reference sequence). The CDR3 consists of 14 residues. CDR3 protein: CASSSTDSHNEQFF. CDR3 DNA, as far as it was read: TGTGCCAGCAGCTCCACCGACTCTCACAATGAG. The whole variable domain, remainder taken from reference TRBV5-4 and TRBJ2-1, is ETGVTQSPTHLIKTRGQQVTLRCSSQSGHNTVSWYQQALGQGPQFIFQYYREEENGRGNFPPRFSGLQFPNYSSELNVNALELDDSALYLCASSSTDSHNEQFFGPGTRLTVL.

This clone was counted ten times or more. The observed sequence ends 3 residues before the CDR3 terminus, with the missing tail filled in from the germline J gene. The chain joins TRBV20-1 to TRBJ2-2; 7 bases line up with TRBD1. The CDR3 is made up of 14 amino acids. Germline V gene data show CDR1 as DFQATT and CDR2 as SNEGSKA (reference sequence). The J segment lost 6 bases and the V segment lost 6 bases, leaving 10 bases of the junction unmatched. The sequenced CDR3 bases are TGCAGTGCCCCAAGAGGGGGCGCGTCCGGGGAG. Its protein product is CSAPRGGASGE. The full CDR3 sequence reads CSAPRGGASGELFF.

Concerning this clone: The sequenced fragment ends 3 residues before the CDR3 boundary, so the rest is inferred from the germline J gene. The chain couples TRBV5-1 to TRBJ1-2; possible D gene TRBD1, 6 bases. V lost 0 bases, J lost 6 bases, and 12 bases lay in between. The germline CDR1 and CDR2 sequences are SGHRS and YFSETQ. CDR3 length: 14 amino acids. Here the CDR3 reads CASSLDTGMDGYTF. Incomplete CDR3 DNA: TGCGCCAGCAGCTTGGATACAGGGATGGATGGC. The entire variable domain, with the rest obtained from reference TRBV5-1 and TRBJ1-2, is as follows: KAGVTQTPRYLIKTRGQQVTLSCSPISGHRSVSWYQQTPGQGLQFLFEYFSETQRNKGNFPGRFSGRQFSNSRSEMNVSTLELGDSALYLCASSLDTGMDGYTFGSGTRLTVV.

This clone was detected ten times or more. The DNA ends 3 residues before the CDR3 does, and the rest of the CDR3 is filled in from the germline J gene. V is TRBV5-1 and J is TRBJ2-5, with 8 bases fitting TRBD2. From germline, CDR1 is SGHRS and CDR2 YFSETQ. Germline trimming cut 4 bases from V and 2 bases from J; bases unmatched to any gene: 4. The CDR3 runs to 14 residues. The sequenced CDR3 bases are TGCGCCAGCAGCGCTTTAGCGGGGCAAGAGACC. Amino acid sequence: CASSALAGQET. The full CDR3 protein is CASSALAGQETQYF.

This clone was seen repeatedly, ten times or more. The read gets to within 3 residues of the CDR3 end, and the germline J gene fills in the rest. The chain employs TRBV7-2 and TRBJ2-3; 11 bases align to TRBD2. The V gene's germline CDR1 is SGHTA and CDR2 FQGNSA. V shed 5 bases and J 4 bases; nucleotides not matched to a gene: 2. This CDR3 has 14 residues. CDR3: CASSPGLAADTQYF. The DNA read from the CDR3 is TGTGCCAGCAGCCCGGGACTAGCGGCAGATACG.

This clone was counted at least ten times. The sequenced part of the CDR3 DNA is TGTGCCAGTAATTTGAGGGTTGATCAGCCC. Amino acids: CASNLRVDQP. The CDR3 reads in full as CASNLRVDQPQHF. The chain uses TRBV19 and TRBJ1-5, with D unresolved. The observed sequence ends 3 residues before the CDR3 terminus, with the missing tail filled in from the germline J gene. V dropped 7 bases and J dropped 5 bases, with 12 bases sitting between them. The CDR3 consists of 13 residues. Germline lookup yields CDR1 LNHDA and CDR2 SQIVND (reference sequence).

This clone has at least ten counts. From the germline J gene comes the end of the CDR3, since the read stops 3 residues before it. V and J are TRBV6-1 and TRBJ2-1; tentative D call: TRBD1 (5 bases). The CDR3 extends over 14 amino acids. Germline CDR1 is MNHNS and CDR2 is SASEGT. Trimming cost V 3 bases and J 9 bases, with 15 bases left between them. The part of the CDR3 DNA that was read is TGTGCCAGCAGTGACACGGCAGGGCAGAGTGAG. It yields the protein CASSDTAGQSE. The full CDR3 reads CASSDTAGQSEQFF.

This clone was recorded at least ten times. The observed sequence ends 3 residues before the CDR3 terminus, with the missing tail filled in from the germline J gene. This rearrangement joins TRBV6-1 to TRBJ1-5, with unresolved D. CDR1 is MNHNS and CDR2 is SASEGT in the germline V gene. This CDR3 has 11 amino acids. V dropped 4 bases and J dropped 9 bases, with 7 bases sitting between them. This CDR3 reads CASSAASPQHF. The CDR3 DNA, read in part, is TGTGCCAGCAGTGCTGCGTCGCCC.

This clone was observed many times. The CDR3 is cut off 3 residues early in the read; its end comes from the germline J gene. This chain joins TRBV6-1 and TRBJ2-3, with D unresolved. The germline gives CDR1 MNHNS, CDR2 SASEGT. The CDR3 loop spans 12 amino acids. CDR3 bases read: TGTGCCAGCAGTGAAGTCATGACAACG. Its protein is CASSEVMTT. From start to end, the CDR3 is CASSEVMTTQYF.

Comment on this clone: The CDR3 extends 3 residues past the end of the read, so its final part is completed from the germline J gene. At the DNA level, this CDR3 is encoded by other sequences in the same sample as well. The chain joins TRBV18 to TRBJ1-5, with D unclear. This CDR3 has 13 residues. Germline lookup yields CDR1 KGHSH and CDR2 LQKENI. Trimming removed 3 bases at V and 1 base at J, with 4 bases between. CDR3 residues: CASSPQSNQPQHF. The covered CDR3 bases are TGTGCCAGCTCACCGCAGAGCAATCAGCCC.

In this sample, this clone turned up many times. CDR3 bases read: TGTGCCAGCCGACCTAACAGGGGCCAAGGGGAA. Encoded protein: CASRPNRGQGE. The whole CDR3 sequence is CASRPNRGQGEAFF. The V gene is TRBV7-3, the J gene TRBJ1-1; 7 bases agree with TRBD1. The read falls 3 residues short of the CDR3 end, and the missing part is taken from the germline J gene. The CDR3 has 14 amino acids. Germline V CDR1 and CDR2: SGHTA, FQGTGA.

This clone was counted ten times or more. Read sequence stops 3 residues before the CDR3 end, and the germline J gene provides the missing end. J is TRBJ1-1 and V is TRBV3-1 (or the pseudogene TRBV3-2), with D unclear. The CDR3 is 11 residues long. The germline gives CDR1 LGHDT, CDR2 YNNKEL (reference sequence). The part of the CDR3 DNA that was read is TGTGCCAGCAGCCAAGGTAGTCCG. Encoded protein: CASSQGSP. The full CDR3 sequence reads CASSQGSPAFF.

This clone was recorded at least ten times. The read terminates 3 residues ahead of where the CDR3 ends, so the germline J gene completes it. This sequence joins TRBV14 and TRBJ1-1; D not resolved. Trimming pared 0 bases from V and 5 bases from J, leaving 7 bases between. The CDR3 loop spans 13 amino acids. In germline, CDR1 is SGHDN, CDR2 FVKESK. Here the CDR3 reads CASSQDTRTEAFF. The CDR3 bases that were read are TGTGCCAGCAGCCAAGATACGAGGACTGAA.

This clone was detected a few times. The CDR3 DNA, read in part, is TGTGCCAGCAGGGGACAGACGAACACCGGGGAG. The encoded protein is CASRGQTNTGE. The whole CDR3 protein reads CASRGQTNTGELFF. The chain recombines TRBV2 with TRBJ2-2, with 7 bases identical to TRBD1. The read ends 3 residues shy of where the CDR3 ends; the end is completed using the germline J gene. Germline V gene lookup returns CDR1 SNHLY and CDR2 FYNNEI. J gave up 0 bases and V 6 bases, and 1 base lay outside the gene matches. The CDR3 has 14 amino acids.

In its sample, this clone was seen many times. The read stops 3 residues short of the end of the CDR3; the missing end is completed from the germline J gene. J is TRBJ2-3 and V is TRBV7-2; 7 bases match TRBD1. The CDR3 is 14 residues long. Germline CDR1 is SGHTA and CDR2 is FQGNSA. The ends lost 1 base at V and 4 bases at J; junction bases unmatched: 2. The CDR3 here is CASSLGQGADTQYF. CDR3 bases read: TGTGCCAGCAGCTTAGGACAGGGTGCAGATACG.